This T cell receptor beta chain was identified during a study of cytomegalovirus exposure and HLA in healthy donors (dated by TCRdb to 2016 to 2017). With respect to the entire study: In an earlier analysis of roughly 590 of the donors, 276 Gb of sequence data and 100 million or so unique TCR beta sequences from some 170 million T cells were reported. All discovery cohort repertoires had been generated on a single sequencing platform. The aim of the study was to test whether cataloging public T cell receptors could identify signatures of past pathogen exposure. Donor age, sex, ethnicity and CMV serostatus were collected together with the repertoire data. About 280 gigabases of sequencing data and around 80 million unique TCR sequences made up an early release that covered over 550 HLA-typed donors. Genome-wide SNP genotypes for about 60% of the roughly 670 donors were used in a later genetic analysis, which treated that subset as a discovery cohort. To study patterns of TCR occurrence, a later analysis re-analyzed previously published TCR beta repertoires from around 670 donors and added high-resolution HLA genotyping. The T cell repertoires of around 670 subjects were profiled by immunosequencing and related to cytomegalovirus serostatus. An earlier analysis of approximately 630 of the donors applied high-throughput TCR beta sequencing to assess whether each TCR beta V gene segment acted as functional or pseudogenic. The number of typed donors differed by locus: 629-630 for A, B, C, DRB1 and DQB1; 500 to 550 for DQA1; fewer than 610 for DPA1; and roughly 450 for DPB1. Because of strong linkage in the cohort, 5 or 6 DR-DQ haplotypes were treated as single units for association and clustering. Rather than using new phenotypic data, the later analysis identified candidate immune exposures from TCR beta sequences and from how often those sequences occurred across donors. Along with the approximately 600-subject first cohort, a separate validation cohort of over a hundred different subjects was used. HLA typing included class I and class II loci at four-digit resolution. Of the 300 to 450 genotyped donors, 75% to 85% were placed in the genetic ancestry cluster associated with self-reported Caucasian donors. On average, 235,054 unique TCR beta nucleotide sequences were sequenced per donor among 398 genotyped donors of the cohort, with around 19% of those sequences being non-productive. To predict cytomegalovirus infection status, the study combined high-throughput TCR immunosequencing, statistical association of individual TCRs with disease status, and machine learning. The paper's findings and limits, for the study overall: Compared with equally common non-associated chains, HLA-associated TCR beta chains in a later analysis were more clonally expanded and had lower generation probabilities. Broadly in line with IMGT annotations, most TCR beta V segments showed up in productive rearrangements about 87% or about 30% of the time in an earlier analysis of a few hundred of the donors. The study listed 150 to 200 TCR beta chains as associated with cytomegalovirus. Several of the top co-occurrence clusters appeared to be linked to parvovirus B19, influenza, CMV and Epstein-Barr virus, according to a later analysis. In a later analysis, most CMV-associated TCR beta chains were found to appear HLA-restricted, with HLA associations seemingly driven largely by CMV exposure. This cohort had only TCR beta chains sequenced, and the lack of alpha or paired-chain data limited which features could be detected. HLA typing was unavailable for some donors at each locus, so association tests used only the typed subset. A group of highly shared sequence variants was considered likely to be a technical artifact of the sequencing pipeline. Immune exposure information for the cohort was limited to CMV serostatus. In vitro tests confirmed that a few of the cytomegalovirus-associated TCR beta chains recognize cytomegalovirus antigens. A further reported finding was that TCR beta sequences accurately predicted the HLA-A and HLA-B alleles for most subjects in the first cohort. It was suggested by the authors that the approach could potentially be generalized to other disease states and immunological phenotypes. Presence/absence analyses assumed roughly uniform sequencing depth across donors, an assumption that may not hold. The 87-base-pair reads could not distinguish some IMGT-functional V segments, including TRBV6-2 and TRBV6-3, so those segments were excluded. Linkage disequilibrium might explain the correlated functional status among segregating V segments, but an unknown experimental factor could not be excluded. Strong co-occurrence of HLA alleles, especially DR and DQ, made assigning TCR associations to individual alleles difficult. In a later analysis, the rate of TCR association differed among HLA loci, with DRB1 alleles having the most associated TCRs and HLA-C alleles having the fewest. The classifier was reported to diagnose cytomegalovirus status with high specificity and sensitivity in both the original cohort and the validation cohort. Because counts were too low, 15 or so rarely observed V segments, including chromosome 9 orphons, were excluded from the earlier analysis of fewer than 650 of the donors. Most TCR sequences were seen in very few donors, while some public TCRs were found in many individuals. V-gene and J-gene trimming of TCR beta chains was associated with a missense DCLRE1C variant in a later genetic analysis, and the association was replicated in an independent cohort. In a later analysis, 16,951 TCR beta sequences were associated with specific HLA alleles at a false discovery rate of 0.05. Compared with the roughly 670-donor mean, donors in an Asian-associated ancestry cluster had fewer N-insertions in productive TCRs, according to a later genetic analysis.

In the germline V gene, CDR1 corresponds to SGHTA and CDR2 to FQGTGA. V loses 3 bases at its end and J loses 2 bases; junction bases beyond the gene matches: 1. The CDR3 holds 15 amino acids from the cysteine to the phenylalanine. Here the CDR3 DNA is all that survives: 45 bases in frame from base 1. Libraries were built with the immunoSEQ multiplex PCR assay. The multiplex PCR relied on a mix of 60 forward primers for TCR Vbeta segments and 13 reverse primers for TCR Jbeta segments. The CDR3 region of rearranged TCR beta genes was amplified from genomic DNA with a multiplex PCR assay. The Illumina HiSeq System was used to sequence the amplified TCR beta libraries as 87-base-pair reads. Per the source publication's procedure: In a later analysis, some 80 million unique TCR beta chains were counted across the 666 repertoires, and approximately 11 million of these chains were shared by at least two donors. A nearest-neighbor algorithm error-corrected the raw reads and collapsed the reads into unique sequences, merging closely related sequences to remove PCR and sequencing errors. V, D and J gene segments were assigned by aligning CDR3 sequences to IMGT reference sequences. Each retained sequence needed at least a six-nucleotide match to both a V gene segment and a J gene segment. Rearrangements were classified as productive when the CDR3 lacked stop codons and remained in frame with V and J, and all other rearrangements were classified as non-productive. CDR3 was defined according to IMGT convention as the region running from the second conserved V-encoded cysteine to the conserved J-encoded phenylalanine. In an earlier analysis of approximately 590 of the donors, sequences lacking an unambiguous match to a single V gene segment were excluded. In an earlier analysis of some 590 of the donors, a V segment was called functional when productive rearrangements were above 56.7%, and segregating when the standard deviation between donors exceeded 5%. To diagnose cytomegalovirus status from the catalog of TCR beta chain sequences, a statistical classification framework was built. V and J gene assignment, in a later analysis, came from comparing TCR nucleotide sequences with IMGT/GENE-DB human TR gene sequences. Using the TCRdist pipeline, a later analysis assigned CDR3 sequences along with most-parsimonious VDJ recombination scenarios. In a later analysis, each TCR beta chain was defined by its CDR3 amino acid sequence together with its V-gene family, and reads without a unique V-gene family were excluded. A later analysis removed roughly 590 highly shared, low-generation-probability nucleotide sequences to deal with suspected cross-contamination and a sequencing artifact. A later analysis calculated a clonal expansion index for each public chain from normalized within-repertoire ranks of inferred template counts. A later analysis computed generation probabilities with a VDJ recombination model fitted to out-of-frame rearrangements, and checked the results against IGoR. A later analysis scored TCR-TCR, TCR-HLA and TCR-CMV co-occurrence with hypergeometric tests, applying a repertoire-size bias correction to TCR pairs. To estimate false discovery rates, a later analysis permuted the HLA or CMV assignments 20 times. In a later analysis, co-occurring TCRs were grouped using DBSCAN, and TCRdist sequence similarity was added for clustering within HLA-allele-positive subsets. Repertoires with fewer than 30,000 or more than 120,000 public chains were left out of co-occurrence clustering, as were about 5 repertoires with anomalous nucleotide sharing. What TCRdb holds here is the immuneACCESS table cut down to in-frame rearrangements. Part of the clones is not present; checked against another copy, under half of the missing clones reflect an unresolved V gene, and the others are unexplained. V and J calls and clone size are copied from that table; D and trimming were computed from the DNA. Within this sample are approximately 120,000 clones, with about 70% of them counted one time only. The ten most abundant clones make up 13% of the sample.

As regards this clone: This receptor's antigen is unknown. Per-nucleotide qualities are absent, and no much larger clonotype sits a single base away.

In total, fewer than 750 healthy bone marrow donors made up the cohort. At the time of sampling, all cohort members were nominally healthy, though unrecorded immune exposures were likely present. The donor was CMV seropositive and belonged to the group of more than 250 seropositive cohort members. Every donor gave a peripheral blood sample, and the peripheral blood mononuclear cells from that sample were used for TCR beta sequencing. Genomic DNA was extracted from the blood cell samples with the Qiagen DNeasy Blood Extraction Kit. Sample: PBMCs. This sequence uses TRBV7-3 and TRBJ2-1, with 10 bases aligning to TRBD1. This clonotype was sampled from a woman aged 55-75 years in good health and CMV-seropositive. CDR3 sequence: CASSFDRGPYNEQFF. The DNA is as follows: TGTGCCAGCAGCTTCGACAGGGGGCCCTACAATGAGCAGTTCTTC.